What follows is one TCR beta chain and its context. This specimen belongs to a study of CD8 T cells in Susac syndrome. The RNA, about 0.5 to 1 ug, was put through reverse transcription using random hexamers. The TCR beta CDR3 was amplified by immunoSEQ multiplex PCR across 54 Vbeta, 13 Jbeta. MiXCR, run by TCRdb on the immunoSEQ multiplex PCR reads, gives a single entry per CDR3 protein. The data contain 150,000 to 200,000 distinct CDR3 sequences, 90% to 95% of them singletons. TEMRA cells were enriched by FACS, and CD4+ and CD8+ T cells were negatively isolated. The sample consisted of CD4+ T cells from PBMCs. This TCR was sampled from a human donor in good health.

CDR3 sequence: CASKFSLNTGELFF. The CDR3, as DNA: TGTGCCAGCAAGTTCAGCCTAAACACCGGGGAGCTGTTTTTT. The chain has TRBV11-3 and TRBJ2-2; D gene uncertain. V dropped 7 bases and J dropped 2 bases, with 11 bases sitting between them. There are 14 residues in the CDR3. Germline V gene data show CDR1 as SGHNT and CDR2 as YENEEA. The whole variable domain, filled in from reference TRBV11-3 and TRBJ2-2, reads EAGVVQSPRYKIIEKKQPVAFWCNPISGHNTLYWYLQNLGQGPELLIRYENEEAVDDSQLPKDRFSAERLKGVDSTLKIQPAELGDSAVYLCASKFSLNTGELFFGEGSRLTVL.